What follows describes a single T cell receptor beta chain. V gave up 4 bases and J gave up 0 bases, with 14 bases separating them. CDR1 SGDLS and CDR2 YYNGEE come from the germline V gene. The CDR3 runs to 16 residues. During active infection, Seattle patients enrolled and were then monitored through disease. The data are from a study of blood T cell repertoires in COVID-19. As for the study in general: In each case, the material was cDNA or gDNA derived from T cells, B-cell-depleted T cells, or PBMCs.

Methods used by the authors: Estimates of nucleated cell counts were drawn from the amplification of reference gene primers. TCRdb's table, derived via immunoSEQ multiplex PCR, lists solely in-frame clones and lacks some. For V, J and clone size, that table is used; D and trimming come from the DNA. The sample records 25,000 to 35,000 clones, approximately 85% being singletons. The specimen sequenced was peripheral blood. The chain employs TRBV9 and TRBJ1-3, with D possibly TRBD1 on 5 matching bases. This TCR was recovered from a man aged 55 to 70 with COVID-19, enrolled during active disease. This CDR3 is CASSPSPTASGNTIYF. Here the CDR3 DNA reads TGTGCCAGCAGCCCCAGCCCGACAGCCTCTGGAAACACCATATATTTT.